This record covers a single T cell receptor beta chain. This clone's antigen is unknown. No much larger clone exists at a distance of one base, and base qualities are not known. The sample belongs to a study of T cell responses to AZD1222 COVID-19 vaccine (dated by TCRdb to the early 2020s). In the study overall: AZD1222 recipients given second doses at about 4 weeks or at about 12 weeks were pooled, since spike-specific TCR depth and breadth were not found to differ between the two schedules. Trial participants were enrolled by age into subgroups of 18-55, 56-69 and 70-plus years, and around 150, 28 and 57 TCR-sequenced participants, respectively, were included in these subgroups. A total of 230 to 250 trial participants underwent TCR sequencing, of whom 207 had received two doses of AZD1222 and about 25 had received two doses of the MenACWY control vaccine.

The CDR3 regions of human TCRbeta chains were analyzed by immunosequencing. The paper's processing steps were these. TCRs in the repertoires were compared against a reference library of SARS-CoV-2-specific TCRs that had been generated with the MIRA antigen-specificity platform. Breadth meant the fraction of unique TCRs that were SARS-CoV-2-associated, whereas depth meant the fraction of total T cells that were SARS-CoV-2-associated. Using the MIRA data, each spike-specific TCR was mapped to the spike region that the TCR reacts to and placed in a CD4 or CD8 class. Log10-transformed breadth and depth values were compared by one-way ANOVA with Sidak's multiple comparisons tests. TCRdb stores this immuneACCESS table with in-frame sequences only. Part of the clones is absent; in the studies checked, under half of the shortfall reflects unresolved V genes, and no reason is known for the rest. V and J calls and clone size come straight from that table; D and trimming were deduced from the DNA. A total of some 96,000 clones appear in this sample, about 85% of them only once. Of the sample, 1.8% falls within the top ten clones.

What this sample's time point label stands for: baseline before first vaccination. Samples from vaccinated people were obtained from the UK trials COV001 and COV002, which included a single-blind randomized controlled phase 2/3 trial of AZD1222 (ChAdOx1 nCoV-19) in healthy adults. Trial participant PBMC samples were collected at day 0 and day 28 after the second dose for TCRbeta chain sequencing. Trimming costs V 7 bases and J 4 bases, and their ends lie 13 bases apart. Measured from the cysteine to the phenylalanine, the CDR3 is 13 residues long. Of the read, only the CDR3 DNA is kept; its 39 bases are in frame from base 1. As encoded in the germline V gene, CDR1 is KGHSH while CDR2 is LQKENI. On the study overall, not on this receptor specifically: Participants were mostly white British and included more females than males, and it was suggested by the authors that clonal diversity may have been underestimated. The vaccine-associated CD4 TCRs covered the entire spike protein, and the dominant responses fell in regions 160-218 and 743-854. Epitopes outside the regions mutated in the B.1.351 and B.1.1.7 variants were reportedly recognized by nearly half of the unique spike-specific TCRs. The 56-69-year group was small, and its depth increase did not reach significance, likely because of low power. Because no day 14 peak-response samples were available, the repertoires could be characterized only after the peak T cell response. Conclusions about previously exposed vaccinees are limited, since just five to seven AZD1222 recipients were seropositive for SARS-CoV-2 at baseline. A significant rise in spike-specific TCR breadth and depth was observed after two AZD1222 doses relative to day 0 and relative to MenACWY recipients.

Specimen: peripheral blood, collected on day 0 of AZD1222 vaccination. This clonotype originated in an adult in good health. Here the chain combines TRBV18 and TRBJ1-1, with no reliable assignment of the D segment. This receptor has the CDR3 CASWAGRVTEAFF. In nucleotides, the sequence is TGTGCCAGCTGGGCAGGAAGGGTCACTGAAGCTTTCTTT. Supplemented by the reference TRBV18 and TRBJ1-1 proteins around the CDR3, the complete variable domain is NAGVMQNPRHLVRRRGQEARLRCSPMKGHSHVYWYRQLPEEGLKFMVYLQKENIIDESGMPKERFSAEFPKEGPSILRIQQVVRGDSAAYFCASWAGRVTEAFFGQGTRLTVV.